Following are 27 T cell receptor beta chains from one sample sequenced in a study of cytomegalovirus exposure and HLA in healthy donors. The PCR ran on 60 Vbeta and 13 Jbeta primers. Some clones are missing from TCRdb's copy, which holds only in-frame ones; the method was immunoSEQ multiplex PCR. Of around 170,000 clones listed, 81% were seen once; the top ten hold 1% to 1.5%. The sample was PBMCs. Receptor source: a man over 45 in good health and CMV-seropositive.

The gene calls are TRBV5-1 and TRBJ1-1, with 7 bases that match TRBD1. With V trimmed by 0 bases and J by 6 bases, 8 bases remained unmatched. The CDR3 loop spans 15 amino acids. Germline V CDR1 and CDR2: SGHRS, YFSETQ. CDR3 bases: TGCGCCAGCAGCTTGGCCACAGGGGTCGGGGCTGAAGCTTTCTTT. Translated, it gives CASSLATGVGAEAFF.

CDR3: CASSPPLTGGNGYTF. The CDR3 region has the DNA TGTGCCAGCTCACCACCCCTAACAGGGGGCAATGGCTACACCTTC. The chain couples TRBV18 to TRBJ1-2; 9 nucleotides agree with TRBD1. This CDR3 contains 15 residues. Per germline, CDR1 KGHSH and CDR2 LQKENI. After removal of 0 bases from V and 6 bases from J, the junction contained 5 bases not matched to a gene.

The chain couples TRBV2 to TRBJ2-5, with 10 bases identical to TRBD1. Trimming removed 4 bases from V and 5 bases from J; junction bases left unmatched: 4. This CDR3 is built from 14 residues. The germline V gene has CDR1 SNHLY and CDR2 FYNNEI. The CDR3 reads CASSGQGAMETQYF. CDR3 coding DNA: TGTGCCAGCAGTGGACAGGGGGCGATGGAGACCCAGTACTTC.

J is TRBJ2-7 and V is TRBV9, with D perhaps TRBD1 (6 bases). Germline V gene sequence: CDR1 SGDLS, CDR2 YYNGEE. This CDR3 is 15 amino acids long. Between the trimmed V and J ends, which lost 3 bases and 0 bases, there was a span of 13 bases. CDR3 DNA sequence: TGTGCCAGCAGCGCTGGACAGTTTAGCTCCTACGAGCAGTACTTC. Protein: CASSAGQFSSYEQYF.

The genes are TRBV11-2 and TRBJ2-1; 11 bases align to TRBD2. This CDR3 has 16 amino acids. V shed 1 base, J shed 7 bases, and the junction held 6 bases outside the gene matches. The germline V gene encodes CDR1 SGHAT and CDR2 FQNNGV. This CDR3 is CASSLAFSGRGNEQFF. For the CDR3, the DNA is TGTGCCAGCAGCTTAGCATTTAGCGGGAGGGGAAATGAGCAGTTCTTC. Full variable domain (outside the CDR3, taken from reference TRBV11-2 and TRBJ2-1): EAGVAQSPRYKIIEKRQSVAFWCNPISGHATLYWYQQILGQGPKLLIQFQNNGVVDDSQLPKDRFSAERLKGVDSTLKIQPAKLEDSAVYLCASSLAFSGRGNEQFFGPGTRLTVL.

The J gene is TRBJ2-5, the V gene TRBV6-1, with 11 bases identical to TRBD2. V gave up 7 bases and J gave up 4 bases; unmatched junction bases: 2. The CDR3 contains 13 residues. Germline V gives CDR1 MNHNS, CDR2 SASEGT. In DNA, the CDR3 is TGTGCCAGCAACCTAGCGGGGGGAGAGACCCAGTACTTC. Protein sequence: CASNLAGGETQYF.

Of note for this clone: Other DNA sequences in the same sample also yield this CDR3. V and J are TRBV5-1 and TRBJ2-5; D may be TRBD2 (6 bases). The CDR3 runs 14 residues. Per germline, CDR1 SGHRS and CDR2 YFSETQ. Trimming stripped 4 bases from V and 5 bases from J, with 15 bases between. CDR3 bases: TGCGCCAGCAGCCCTGGGACGGGAGTGGAGACCCAGTACTTC. Translated, it gives CASSPGTGVETQYF.

The chain links TRBV6-5 to TRBJ1-2, with 8 positions matching TRBD1. Trimming took 5 bases from V and 3 from J; bases not matched to a gene: 8. Germline CDR1 is MNHEY and CDR2 is SVGAGI. The CDR3 sequence is 15 residues long. In nucleotides, the CDR3 is TGTGCCAGCAGTACCCGCAGGGGGCTTGACTATGGCTACACCTTC. Its protein product is CASSTRRGLDYGYTF.

The gene calls are TRBV11-3 and TRBJ1-1; D not certain. The germline V gene has CDR1 SGHNT and CDR2 YENEEA. The CDR3 runs to 14 residues. Between the trimmed V and J ends, which lost 0 bases and 3 bases, there was a span of 8 bases. The CDR3 coding sequence is TGTGCCAGCAGCTTAGAGGGGAGGGACACTGAAGCTTTCTTT. This sequence encodes CASSLEGRDTEAFF. The whole variable domain, remainder taken from reference TRBV11-3 and TRBJ1-1, is EAGVVQSPRYKIIEKKQPVAFWCNPISGHNTLYWYLQNLGQGPELLIRYENEEAVDDSQLPKDRFSAERLKGVDSTLKIQPAELGDSAVYLCASSLEGRDTEAFFGQGTRLTVV.

This chain joins TRBV19 and TRBJ2-3; D remains unclear. CDR1 and CDR2 from the germline V gene are LNHDA and SQIVND (reference sequence). This CDR3 spans 14 amino acids. V shed 2 bases and J shed 6 bases, with 12 bases lying between them. The CDR3, as DNA: TGTGCCAGTAGTATACGAGGCCTGCAGGATACGCAGTATTTT. Residues: CASSIRGLQDTQYF.

This clone was seen a single time. V is TRBV5-1 and J is TRBJ2-4; 11 bases align to TRBD1. The CDR3 covers 13 residues. Per germline, CDR1 SGHRS and CDR2 YFSETQ. After removal of 4 bases from V and 6 bases from J, the junction contained 0 bases not matched to a gene. The CDR3 protein is CASSGQGANIQYF. Here the CDR3 DNA reads TGCGCCAGCAGCGGACAGGGGGCAAACATTCAGTACTTC.

The J gene is TRBJ2-3, the V gene TRBV5-5; 15 positions match TRBD2. The ends lost 3 bases at V and 3 bases at J; junction bases unmatched: 2. CDR1 is SGHKS, CDR2 YYEKEE, per germline (reference sequence). The CDR3 runs to 16 residues. In DNA, the CDR3 is TGTGCCAGCAGCTCTGGACTAGCGGGAGGGACAGATACGCAGTATTTT. Amino acid sequence: CASSSGLAGGTDTQYF.

CDR3 in amino acids: CASSPGTTYYNEQFF. CDR3 in DNA: TGTGCCAGCTCACCGGGGACTACATACTACAATGAGCAGTTCTTC. This chain links TRBV18 with TRBJ2-1, with TRBD2 identical over 7 bases. The CDR3 contains 15 residues. In germline, CDR1 is KGHSH, CDR2 LQKENI. Trimming removed 3 bases from V and 3 bases from J; junction bases left unmatched: 5.

A few counts support this clone. This chain joins TRBV6-1 and TRBJ2-7; 7 bases fit TRBD1. J was trimmed by 3 bases and V by 5 bases; bases with no gene match: 10. The V gene's germline CDR1 is MNHNS and CDR2 SASEGT. This CDR3 is built from 15 residues. The DNA for the CDR3 is TGTGCCAGCAGTCCTCAGAGGGACAGCTTCTACGAGCAGTACTTC. Its translation is CASSPQRDSFYEQYF.

J is TRBJ1-5 and V is TRBV2; 7 bases agree with TRBD1. Trimming took 10 bases from V and 0 from J; bases not matched to a gene: 6. Germline lookup yields CDR1 SNHLY and CDR2 FYNNEI. The CDR3 has 14 amino acids. This CDR3 is CATTGTNSNQPQHF. For the CDR3, the DNA is TGTGCCACGACAGGGACAAATAGCAATCAGCCCCAGCATTTT.

The chain links TRBV4-1 to TRBJ1-1, with a weak D call TRBD1 (5 bases). Deletions cut 9 bases from V and 0 bases from J, with 23 bases between. Per germline, CDR1 MGHRA and CDR2 YSYEKL. The CDR3 covers 17 residues. CDR3 nucleotide sequence: TGCGCCAGTACTCCAAAGCCCCTAGGGGAATTGAACACTGAAGCTTTCTTT. The encoded protein is CASTPKPLGELNTEAFF.

The V call is TRBV7-2, the J call TRBJ2-7; TRBD2 is a possible D gene (5 bases). The CDR3 is 14 amino acids. Germline V gene sequence: CDR1 SGHTA, CDR2 FQGNSA. Trimming cost V 3 bases and J 2 bases, with 11 bases left between them. The CDR3 sequence: CASSLDWGTYEQYF. The DNA for the CDR3 is TGTGCCAGCAGCTTGGACTGGGGAACCTACGAGCAGTACTTC. Full variable domain (rest looked up from reference TRBV7-2 and TRBJ2-7): GAGVSQSPSNKVTEKGKDVELRCDPISGHTALYWYRQSLGQGLEFLIYFQGNSAPDKSGLPSDRFSAERTGGSVSTLTIQRTQQEDSAVYLCASSLDWGTYEQYFGPGTRLTVT.

V usage is TRBV30 and J usage is TRBJ1-1; 8 bases are a match to TRBD1. The CDR3 length is 14 residues. Germline CDR1 and CDR2: GTSNPN and SVGIG (reference sequence). The trim removed 0 bases at V and 6 bases at J, leaving 6 bases unmatched. The CDR3 sequence is CAWSVIQGDSEAFF. CDR3 sequence (DNA): TGTGCCTGGAGTGTAATACAGGGGGACTCTGAAGCTTTCTTT.

The chain has TRBV10-2 and TRBJ2-7; perhaps TRBD1 as D (5 bases). V was clipped by 5 bases and J by 13 bases, with 15 bases between them. In germline, CDR1 is WSHSY, CDR2 SAAADI. The CDR3 extends over 11 amino acids. The CDR3 reads CASSYQGHEYF. CDR3 coding DNA: TGCGCCAGCAGTTATCAGGGTCACGAATACTTC.

The V call is TRBV19, the J call TRBJ2-7; 9 bases agree with TRBD1. Germline assignment: CDR1 LNHDA and CDR2 SQIVND (reference sequence). This CDR3 is 15 amino acids long. After removal of 2 bases from V and 2 bases from J, the junction contained 4 bases not matched to a gene. DNA for the CDR3: TGTGCCAGTAGTATAATTGGGACAGGGACCTACGAGCAGTACTTC. It translates to CASSIIGTGTYEQYF.

The CDR3 spells CASSDPGIQSSYEQYF. CDR3 sequence (DNA): TGTGCCAGCAGCGACCCCGGCATACAGAGCTCCTACGAGCAGTACTTC. The V and J genes are TRBV6-6 and TRBJ2-7; D not certain. This CDR3 is built from 16 residues. V shed 6 bases and J shed 0 bases, with 18 bases lying between them. Looked up from germline, CDR1 is MNHNY and CDR2 is SVGAGI (reference sequence).

The chain joins TRBV7-6 to TRBJ2-7; 10 bases are shared with TRBD1. In germline, CDR1 is SGHVS, CDR2 FNYEAQ. The CDR3 is 15 amino acids. The junction had 2 bases not matched to a gene; V was cut back by 0 bases and J by 3 bases. DNA for the CDR3: TGTGCCAGCAGCTTAGCCGGGACAGGGGACTACGAGCAGTACTTC. Amino acids: CASSLAGTGDYEQYF.

The CDR3 sequence: CASSVLRPYEQYF. The CDR3 DNA reads as TGTGCCAGCAGCGTCCTCAGGCCCTACGAGCAGTACTTC. The rearrangement links TRBV9 to TRBJ2-7; D is uncertain. Germline V gene sequence: CDR1 SGDLS, CDR2 YYNGEE. The CDR3 extends over 13 amino acids. V lost 2 bases and J 2 bases, leaving 8 bases between the germline ends.

V gene TRBV2 combines with J gene TRBJ2-3, with 9 positions matching TRBD1. The CDR3 is made up of 16 amino acids. Germline CDR1 reads SNHLY; CDR2 reads FYNNEI. V dropped 3 bases and J dropped 3; count of bases not matched to a gene: 7. The CDR3 sequence is CASSESLGTGTDTQYF. The CDR3, as DNA: TGTGCCAGCAGTGAGTCCCTCGGGACAGGGACAGATACGCAGTATTTT.

The chain is built from TRBV9 and TRBJ1-2, with D unresolved. This CDR3 is built from 13 residues. Trimming took 4 bases from V and 4 from J, leaving 11 bases between them. CDR1 and CDR2 (germline): SGDLS, YYNGEE. CDR3 amino acids: CASSPGGIYGYTF. The CDR3 bases are TGTGCCAGCAGCCCAGGCGGGATCTATGGCTACACCTTC.

This clone showed up just once. This chain connects TRBV4-2 to TRBJ1-5; TRBD1 aligns across 7 bases. Trimming removed 4 bases from V and 2 bases from J; junction bases left unmatched: 8. The CDR3 consists of 16 residues. The germline gives CDR1 LGHNA, CDR2 YNFKEQ. The CDR3 sequence is CASSPLPGTGNQPQHF. The CDR3 DNA follows: TGTGCCAGCAGCCCTCTGCCCGGGACAGGCAATCAGCCCCAGCATTTT.

V usage is TRBV2 and J usage is TRBJ2-1; D is ambiguous. Trimming cost V 6 bases and J 7 bases, with 10 bases left between them. The CDR3 is made up of 12 amino acids. The V gene's germline CDR1 is SNHLY and CDR2 FYNNEI. CDR3 sequence: CASRIVSNEQFF. The CDR3 DNA reads as TGTGCCAGCAGAATCGTATCGAATGAGCAGTTCTTC.